The T cell receptor (beta chain) under discussion was sequenced for a study of blood T cell repertoires in COVID-19. At the level of the study: Both acute and convalescent COVID-19 samples were obtained from the United States, Italy and Spain. T cells, B-cell-depleted T cells, or PBMCs provided the cDNA or gDNA that served as material.

The count of this clone is one. Participants had their cohort set by participant-reported clinical history. The CDR3 runs to 12 residues. V lost 1 base, J lost 6 bases, and 8 bases lay in between. Germline V CDR1 and CDR2: SGHNT, YYREEE (reference sequence). Profiled with immunoSEQ multiplex PCR; TCRdb holds only in-frame clones, not every one. The repertoire holds some 300,000 clones, with roughly 87% as singletons. This chain joins TRBV5-4 and TRBJ2-7; TRBD2 is a possible D gene (6 bases). Material for sequencing was PBMCs or T cells enriched from blood (not recorded which). This TCR was recovered from a woman between 25 and 40 years old who had recovered from COVID-19. Here the CDR3 reads CASSLLGGEQYF. Written as DNA, the CDR3 is TGTGCCAGCAGCTTGCTGGGGGGCGAGCAGTACTTC.